The 14 T cell receptor beta chains presented below share a single source sample, sequenced in a study of shared clonotypes between healthy human individuals. The table came from immunoSEQ multiplex PCR; TCRdb's copy has only in-frame clones and leaves some out. Among a few million clones, around nine tenths were seen once, and the ten largest hold over 0.12%. Sequenced input: naive CD4+ T cells sorted from blood. Described subset: CD45RA+ positively selected. Receptors were obtained from a man younger than 35 in good health.

The chain couples TRBV21-1 to TRBJ1-1. TRBV21-1 is described as a pseudogene. CDR3 length equals 13 residues. The CDR3 reads CASSKGVGTEAFF. In DNA, the CDR3 is TGTGCCAGCAGCAAAGGGGTGGGGACTGAAGCTTTCTTT.

V usage is TRBV2 and J usage is TRBJ1-2, with 8 bases aligning to TRBD1. The V gene's germline CDR1 is SNHLY and CDR2 FYNNEI. This CDR3 has 16 residues. V lost 0 bases and J lost 7; bases outside the gene matches: 10. The chain's CDR3 is CASSEARGTGKGGYTF. The CDR3 DNA reads TGTGCCAGCAGTGAAGCGCGGGGGACAGGCAAGGGTGGCTACACCTTC. Using reference TRBV2 and TRBJ1-2 for the parts outside the CDR3, the full variable domain is EPEVTQTPSHQVTQMGQEVILRCVPISNHLYFYWYRQILGQKVEFLVSFYNNEISEKSEIFDDQFSVERPDGSNFTLKIRSTKLEDSAMYFCASSEARGTGKGGYTFGSGTRLTVV.

This clone was detected only once. This chain joins TRBV30 and TRBJ1-6; D is uncertain. The CDR3 has 18 amino acids. V was clipped by 4 bases and J by 0 bases, with 19 bases between them. Germline values: CDR1 GTSNPN, CDR2 SVGIG (reference sequence). CDR3 in amino acids: CAWTPNVRLSSYNSPLHF. DNA for the CDR3: TGTGCCTGGACCCCCAACGTCAGGCTAAGCTCCTATAATTCACCCCTCCACTTT.

This clone appeared once. V usage is TRBV9 and J usage is TRBJ1-3; D ambiguous. This CDR3 spans 12 amino acids. Trimming removed 4 bases from V and 8 bases from J, with 10 bases in between. The V gene's germline CDR1 is SGDLS and CDR2 YYNGEE. CDR3 nucleotide sequence: TGTGCCAGCAGCCATACAGCATACACCATATATTTT. Translation gives CASSHTAYTIYF.

The V gene is TRBV2, the J gene TRBJ2-7, with TRBD1 matching 8 bases. Unmatched junction bases numbered 13, after V lost 11 bases and J lost 7 bases. CDR3 length: 13 residues. CDR1 and CDR2 (germline): SNHLY, FYNNEI. The CDR3 here is CAGKRGQGGEQYF. The CDR3 region has the DNA TGTGCCGGCAAAAGAGGACAGGGTGGGGAGCAGTACTTC. The full variable domain, rest sourced from reference TRBV2 and TRBJ2-7, is EPEVTQTPSHQVTQMGQEVILRCVPISNHLYFYWYRQILGQKVEFLVSFYNNEISEKSEIFDDQFSVERPDGSNFTLKIRSTKLEDSAMYFCAGKRGQGGEQYFGPGTRLTVT.

The chain links TRBV7-9 to TRBJ1-3, with 9 nucleotides matching TRBD1. Trimming at V came to 5 bases and at J to 4 bases, leaving 6 bases not matched to a gene. CDR1 and CDR2 (germline): SEHNR, FQNEAQ (reference sequence). The CDR3 consists of 15 residues. Here the CDR3 DNA reads TGTGCCAGCAGCCAAAGGACAGGGGCGGGAAACACCATATATTTT. Residues: CASSQRTGAGNTIYF.

The chain carries TRBV6-5 and TRBJ1-6; a possible D gene is TRBD1 (6 bases). V was pared by 2 bases and J by 7 bases, with 12 bases between. Germline assignment: CDR1 MNHEY and CDR2 SVGAGI. The CDR3 extends over 15 amino acids. The CDR3 bases are TGTGCCAGCAGTTACGACAGGAGTAAAAATTCACCCCTCCACTTT. Its protein product is CASSYDRSKNSPLHF.

This chain connects TRBV2 to TRBJ1-2; no clear D. The CDR3 is made up of 13 amino acids. CDR1 and CDR2 from the germline V gene are SNHLY and FYNNEI. V shed 5 bases and J shed 4 bases, with 11 bases lying between them. This CDR3 is CASSTTDFYGYTF. CDR3 DNA sequence: TGTGCCAGCAGTACTACAGATTTCTATGGCTACACCTTC.

This chain links TRBV19 with TRBJ2-1; 8 nucleotides line up with TRBD2. This CDR3 contains 14 residues. Germline lookup yields CDR1 LNHDA and CDR2 SQIVND (reference sequence). V lost 5 bases and J lost 8; bases outside the gene matches: 8. CDR3 sequence reads: CASSPGTSLYEQFF. The CDR3 DNA sequence: TGTGCCAGTAGTCCCGGGACTAGTCTTTATGAGCAGTTCTTC.

With regard to this clone: Other DNA sequences in this sample translate to the same CDR3. The genes are TRBV2 and TRBJ2-5; D remains unclear. Germline V gives CDR1 SNHLY, CDR2 FYNNEI. V was cut by 5 bases and J by 5 bases, with 6 bases left in between. The CDR3 sequence is 11 residues long. DNA of the CDR3: TGTGCCAGCAGTAAAGAGGAGACCCAGTACTTC. Its translation: CASSKEETQYF.

J is TRBJ1-2 and V is TRBV21-1. TRBV21-1 is reported as a pseudogene. The CDR3 is 15 amino acids. The CDR3 loop reads CASSKAGVGSYGYTF. CDR3 in DNA: TGTGCCAGCAGCAAAGCGGGGGTGGGAAGCTATGGCTACACCTTC.

The CDR3 DNA reads as TGTGCCAGCAGACCAGGGGTTGAGACCCAGTACTTC. This encodes CASRPGVETQYF. The chain couples TRBV7-9 to TRBJ2-5, with D perhaps matching TRBD1 (6 bases). Trimming took 6 bases from V and 5 from J, leaving 10 bases between them. From germline, CDR1 is SEHNR and CDR2 FQNEAQ (reference sequence). The CDR3 totals 12 residues.

The chain uses TRBV6-4 and TRBJ2-3; TRBD2 aligns across 7 bases. V was pared by 3 bases and J by 2 bases, with 5 bases of the junction left unmatched. There are 15 residues in the CDR3. Germline CDR1 reads MRHNA; CDR2 reads SNTAGT. The CDR3 bases are TGTGCCAGCAGTGAGCAGGGAGGGGCCACAGATACGCAGTATTTT. Residues: CASSEQGGATDTQYF.

This sequence joins TRBV19 and TRBJ2-2; D not certain. Per the germline V gene, CDR1 is LNHDA and CDR2 is SQIVND (reference sequence). V was pared by 11 bases and J by 6 bases, with 19 bases between. This CDR3 region has 14 residues. This CDR3 reads CAAKAFLGAGELFF. The CDR3 DNA reads as TGTGCCGCGAAGGCTTTCCTGGGCGCCGGGGAGCTGTTTTTT. Variable domain in full (rest from reference TRBV19 and TRBJ2-2): DGGITQSPKYLFRKEGQNVTLSCEQNLNHDAMYWYRQDPGQGLRLIYYSQIVNDFQKGDIAEGYSVSREKKESFPLTVTSAQKNPTAFYLCAAKAFLGAGELFFGEGSRLTVL.